The source of this T cell receptor beta chain is a study of CD8+CD57+ T cells in acquired aplastic anemia. Study at large: The mean DNA yield obtained from sorted CD4+ and CD8+ cells came to around 3 ug.

The sample holds many counts of this clonotype. An expansion of CD8+CD57+ cells by flow cytometry had been shown in patients chosen for sequencing. Patients uniformly had severe acquired aplastic anemia. The template for TCR beta VDJ and CDR3 sequence profiling was genomic DNA. TCRdb fed the reads into MiXCR, producing one record per CDR3 protein. The profile shows about 160,000 distinct CDR3 sequences, about 50% of them singletons. Sequenced input: sorted CD4+, CD8+, or CD8+CD57+ T cells (not recorded which) from PBMCs. This clonotype originated in a human donor with aplastic anemia.

The CDR3 nucleotides are TGTGCCAGCAGCCCCCGGGACTCCACGAACACCGGGGAGCTGTTTTTT. Translation: CASSPRDSTNTGELFF. This chain links TRBV11-2 with TRBJ2-2; possible D gene TRBD2, 6 bases. The CDR3 runs 16 residues. Trimming left V 5 bases short and J 0 bases short, with 13 bases between. Germline lookup yields CDR1 SGHAT and CDR2 FQNNGV.